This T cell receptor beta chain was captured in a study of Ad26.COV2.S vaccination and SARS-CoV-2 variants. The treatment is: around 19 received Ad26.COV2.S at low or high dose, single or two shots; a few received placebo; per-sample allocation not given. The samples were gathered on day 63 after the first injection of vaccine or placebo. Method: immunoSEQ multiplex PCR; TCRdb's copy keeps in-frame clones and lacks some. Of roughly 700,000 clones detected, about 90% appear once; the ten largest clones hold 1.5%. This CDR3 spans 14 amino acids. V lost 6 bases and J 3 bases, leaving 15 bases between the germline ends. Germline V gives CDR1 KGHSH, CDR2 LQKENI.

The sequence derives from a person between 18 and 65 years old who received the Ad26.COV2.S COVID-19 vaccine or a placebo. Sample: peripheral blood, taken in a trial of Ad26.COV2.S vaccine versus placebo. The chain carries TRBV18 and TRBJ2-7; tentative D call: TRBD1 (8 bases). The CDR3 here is CASSETGDYYEQYF. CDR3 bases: TGTGCCAGCTCGGAGACAGGGGACTACTACGAGCAGTACTTC.